Detailed here is one T cell receptor beta chain. Its cognate antigen is unknown. cDNA encoding TCR beta was synthesized via 5'RACE template switching incorporating UMIs. From its re-call of the 5' RACE reads, TCRdb lists each CDR3 protein once, without DNA. Recorded here are 450,000 to 600,000 distinct CDR3 sequences; the top ten clones represent around 3.3%. This record comes from a study of T cells expressing NK-cell markers. On the study more broadly: The authors derived TCR beta repertoires from sorted CD3+CD56+NKG2C+, CD3+CD56+NKG2C- and CD3+CD56-NKG2C+ T cells.

Study-wide results and limits: Certain NKG2C+ T cell clones were expanded, and their HCMV specificity remained unclear. NKG2C+ dominant clonotypes from roughly 6 donors made up about 1.0-7.5% of CD8+ T cells.

The CDR3 sequence is 17 residues long. CDR1 LGHNA and CDR2 YNFKEQ come from the germline V gene. Sequenced sample: blood T cells: a sorted CD56 or NKG2C T cell subset, CD4+ or CD8+ T cells, or bulk PBMC T cells (not recorded which). The clonotype originates from a young man in good health. This chain joins TRBV4-2 and TRBJ2-1; TCRdb calls TRBD2, which cannot be checked without DNA. CDR3 residues: CASSHTPSGGSYNEQFF.